One and the same sample provided the 25 T cell receptor beta chains below, sequenced in a study of chemoradiotherapy in HPV16-positive cancers. Clones were read by immunoSEQ multiplex PCR, and TCRdb kept only the in-frame ones, dropping some. This table has around 13,000 clones, approximately 80% appearing once. Sampling took place from a patient who underwent chemoradiotherapy. The receptors stem from a human donor with HPV-associated anogenital cancer.

The chain combines TRBV10-3 with TRBJ1-2, with D unresolved. Germline values: CDR1 ENHRY, CDR2 SYGVKD. The V and J ends lost 2 bases and 8 bases respectively, with 9 bases between them. The CDR3 is 12 residues long. Here the CDR3 reads CAISEGSRGYTF. CDR3 sequence (DNA): TGTGCCATCAGTGAGGGTTCTCGAGGCTACACCTTC.

This clone was seen only once. This chain uses TRBV14 with TRBJ2-1; D ambiguous. V shed 2 bases and J shed 5 bases, with 19 bases lying between them. Germline CDR1 is SGHDN and CDR2 is FVKESK. The CDR3 is 17 residues long. CDR3 coding DNA: TGTGCCAGCAGCCAAAGGGCAGGCTTTACTAACCACAATGAGCAGTTCTTC. It is translated as CASSQRAGFTNHNEQFF. The full variable domain, rest sourced from reference TRBV14 and TRBJ2-1, is EAGVTQFPSHSVIEKGQTVTLRCDPISGHDNLYWYRRVMGKEIKFLLHFVKESKQDESGMPNNRFLAERTGGTYSTLKVQPAELEDSGVYFCASSQRAGFTNHNEQFFGPGTRLTVL.

There are a few counts of this clone. This chain links TRBV6-5 with TRBJ1-1; D possibly corresponds to TRBD1 (6 bases). V dropped 7 bases and J dropped 7 bases, with 16 bases sitting between them. Germline CDR1 is MNHEY and CDR2 is SVGAGI. This CDR3 is built from 13 residues. DNA for the CDR3: TGTGCCAGCACCTTGAGGATAGGGGGTGAAGCTTTCTTT. It encodes CASTLRIGGEAFF.

The chain is built from TRBV9 and TRBJ2-5; D gene ambiguous. Germline CDR1 reads SGDLS; CDR2 reads YYNGEE. This CDR3 comprises 9 residues. The CDR3: CAGTETQYF. CDR3 nucleotide sequence: TGTGCTGGAACTGAGACCCAGTACTTC.

This chain links TRBV9 with TRBJ2-1, with D hard to call. Germline V gene sequence: CDR1 SGDLS, CDR2 YYNGEE. The CDR3 sequence is 13 residues long. V was pared by 0 bases and J by 6 bases, with 7 bases between. The CDR3 protein is CASSVGPINEQFF. For the CDR3, the DNA is TGTGCCAGCAGCGTAGGGCCCATCAATGAGCAGTTCTTC.

In its sample, this clone was seen a few times. Germline is not matched at one junction end, which may reflect a read error. The chain employs TRBV5-5 and TRBJ1-6; possibly TRBD1 for D (6 bases). The germline V gene encodes CDR1 SGHKS and CDR2 YYEKEE (reference sequence). The CDR3 loop spans 14 amino acids. The CDR3 region is CASSLQDSLHPSNF. The DNA for the CDR3 is TGTGCCAGCAGCCTACAGGACAGTCTTCACCCCTCGAACTTT.

This clone is a singleton in its sample. V is TRBV2 and J is TRBJ2-5; D possibly corresponds to TRBD2 (6 bases). Germline CDR1 is SNHLY and CDR2 is FYNNEI. The V end was cut by 4 bases, the J end by 5 bases, with 14 bases between. The CDR3 runs 14 residues. CDR3 amino acids: CASSGVGLRETQYF. In DNA form, the CDR3 reads TGTGCCAGCAGTGGGGTTGGACTAAGGGAGACCCAGTACTTC.

The chain uses TRBV4-1 and TRBJ2-6; D perhaps matches TRBD1 (5 bases). CDR3 length: 18 amino acids. V gave up 6 bases and J gave up 1 base, with 19 bases separating them. CDR1 is MGHRA, CDR2 YSYEKL, per germline. The CDR3 bases are TGCGCCAGCAGACCCGACAGAGGTACATTTTCTGGGGCCAACGTCCTGACTTTC. Translated: CASRPDRGTFSGANVLTF.

The chain has TRBV27 and TRBJ1-2, with D perhaps matching TRBD1 (5 bases). Trimming took off 3 bases at V and 4 bases at J, with 18 bases between the two ends. The CDR3 runs to 16 residues. The germline CDR1 and CDR2 sequences are MNHEY and SMNVEV (reference sequence). The CDR3 DNA sequence: TGTGCCAGCAGTTTGGGGCCAGAATCCAGAGGCTATGGCTACACCTTC. This encodes CASSLGPESRGYGYTF.

The rearrangement uses TRBV10-3 and TRBJ2-6; TRBD1 is a possible D gene (5 bases). The CDR3 consists of 14 residues. The V end was cut by 11 bases, the J end by 0 bases, with 11 bases between. CDR1 is ENHRY, CDR2 SYGVKD, per germline. The CDR3 spells CAVLDTSGANVLTF. The DNA of the CDR3 is TGTGCCGTCCTGGACACCTCTGGGGCCAACGTCCTGACTTTC.

The V gene is TRBV5-6, the J gene TRBJ1-1; D call uncertain. This CDR3 has 13 amino acids. Germline lookup yields CDR1 SGHDT and CDR2 YYEEEE. V gave up 0 bases and J gave up 4 bases, with 7 bases separating them. The CDR3 protein is CASSLDPGTEAFF. Written as DNA, the CDR3 is TGTGCCAGCAGCTTGGACCCGGGCACTGAAGCTTTCTTT. The variable domain in full, completed from reference TRBV5-6 and TRBJ1-1, reads DAGVTQSPTHLIKTRGQQVTLRCSPKSGHDTVSWYQQALGQGPQFIFQYYEEEERQRGNFPDRFSGHQFPNYSSELNVNALLLGDSALYLCASSLDPGTEAFFGQGTRLTVV.

V gene TRBV6-1 combines with J gene TRBJ2-5, with 12 bases matching TRBD2. This CDR3 comprises 15 residues. J was trimmed by 2 bases and V by 8 bases; bases with no gene match: 6. From germline, CDR1 is MNHNS and CDR2 SASEGT. The chain's CDR3 is CASSELAGGQETQYF. The CDR3 DNA follows: TGTGCCAGCTCGGAACTAGCGGGGGGTCAAGAGACCCAGTACTTC.

The chain carries TRBV4-2 and TRBJ1-1; D is possibly TRBD1 (5 bases). CDR3 length equals 15 residues. V gave up 3 bases and J gave up 2 bases, with 13 bases separating them. Looked up from germline, CDR1 is LGHNA and CDR2 is YNFKEQ. The CDR3 nucleotides read TGTGCCAGCAGCCAGGAGACAGCGATAAACACTGAAGCTTTCTTT. Protein: CASSQETAINTEAFF.

The genes are TRBV4-1 and TRBJ2-1, with D possibly called TRBD1 or TRBD2 (5 bases each). This CDR3 is built from 16 residues. Germline-derived CDR1 and CDR2 are MGHRA and YSYEKL. Trimming took 2 bases from V and 6 from J, leaving 17 bases between them. The CDR3 region has the DNA TGCGCCAGCAGCCAAACCGGGACCGCGCTCGTCAATGAGCAGTTCTTC. It yields the protein CASSQTGTALVNEQFF.

The V and J genes are TRBV6-6 and TRBJ1-1; D gene uncertain. Germline V gives CDR1 MNHNY, CDR2 SVGAGI (reference sequence). V was clipped by 3 bases and J by 0 bases, with 8 bases between them. The CDR3 consists of 14 residues. The CDR3 region has the DNA TGTGCCAGCAGTTATGGGGTAATGAACACTGAAGCTTTCTTT. This encodes CASSYGVMNTEAFF.

Only a few counts were recorded for this clone. The V and J genes are TRBV7-3 and TRBJ1-1; possible D gene TRBD1, 5 bases. The CDR3 is 14 residues long. V shed 1 base and J shed 5 bases, with 11 bases lying between them. Germline V gives CDR1 SGHTA, CDR2 FQGTGA. The CDR3 bases are TGTGCCAGCAGCTTAAGAGGGGAATGGACTGAAGCTTTCTTT. This translates into CASSLRGEWTEAFF.

The chain combines TRBV18 with TRBJ1-3; D perhaps matches TRBD1 (5 bases). Trimming took 6 bases from V and 0 from J, leaving 15 bases between them. The CDR3 runs 16 residues. Germline V CDR1 and CDR2: KGHSH, LQKENI. The CDR3 sequence: CASSRQSTISGNTIYF. The CDR3 bases are TGTGCCAGCTCGAGACAGTCTACCATCTCTGGAAACACCATATATTTT.

The rearrangement uses TRBV18 and TRBJ1-2, with unresolved D. CDR1 and CDR2 from the germline V gene are KGHSH and LQKENI. V shed 1 base and J shed 4 bases, with 10 bases lying between them. The CDR3 is 14 amino acids. Here the CDR3 reads CASSPQTASYGYTF. The CDR3 DNA sequence: TGTGCCAGCTCACCACAAACAGCCTCCTATGGCTACACCTTC.

The CDR3 is CASSAVTGGSDTQYF. CDR3 sequence (DNA): TGTGCCAGCAGTGCTGTGACAGGGGGCTCAGATACGCAGTATTTT. The V and J genes are TRBV6-1 and TRBJ2-3, with 10 bases that match TRBD1. Trimming cost V 4 bases and J 4 bases; bases outside gene matches: 5. CDR3 length: 15 residues. In germline, CDR1 is MNHNS, CDR2 SASEGT.

This clone was picked up a small number of times. V is TRBV27 and J is TRBJ1-1; D possibly corresponds to TRBD1 (5 bases). Trimming shortened V by 3 bases and J by 0 bases, and 11 bases separated the two germline ends. CDR3 length: 15 residues. CDR1 and CDR2 from the germline V gene are MNHEY and SMNVEV (reference sequence). The CDR3: CASSFIGAMNTEAFF. For the CDR3, the DNA is TGTGCCAGCAGTTTTATAGGGGCTATGAACACTGAAGCTTTCTTT.

In its sample, this clone was seen once. This chain uses TRBV19 with TRBJ1-6; 7 bases match TRBD1. V gave up 6 bases and J gave up 5 bases; unmatched junction bases: 4. Germline loops: CDR1 LNHDA, CDR2 SQIVND (reference sequence). This CDR3 is 14 amino acids long. The CDR3 reads CASSITGDNSPLHF. In nucleotides, the CDR3 is TGTGCCAGTAGCATCACAGGGGATAATTCACCCCTCCACTTT. The whole variable domain, remainder taken from reference TRBV19 and TRBJ1-6, is DGGITQSPKYLFRKEGQNVTLSCEQNLNHDAMYWYRQDPGQGLRLIYYSQIVNDFQKGDIAEGYSVSREKKESFPLTVTSAQKNPTAFYLCASSITGDNSPLHFGNGTRLTVT.

The sample holds a few counts of this clone. The V gene is TRBV7-9, the J gene TRBJ2-1; 10 positions match TRBD1. J was trimmed by 7 bases and V by 3 bases; bases with no gene match: 6. The CDR3 is made up of 15 amino acids. Germline V gives CDR1 SEHNR, CDR2 FQNEAQ (reference sequence). The CDR3 region has the DNA TGTGCCAGCAGCTTGGTGGACAGGGGGGTGAATGAGCAGTTCTTC. It yields the protein CASSLVDRGVNEQFF.

The chain couples TRBV7-3 to TRBJ2-2; 15 bases agree with TRBD2. The V and J ends lost 5 bases and 7 bases, in that order; junction bases with no gene match: 11. This CDR3 contains 18 residues. Germline values: CDR1 SGHTA, CDR2 FQGTGA. The CDR3 sequence is CASSTRGLAGGQIGELFF. The CDR3 region has the DNA TGTGCCAGCAGCACACGCGGACTAGCGGGGGGGCAGATCGGGGAGCTGTTTTTT.

This clone was detected only once. The rearrangement joins TRBV13 to TRBJ2-5, with D perhaps given as TRBD1 or TRBD2 (5 bases each). CDR1 and CDR2 (germline): PRHDT, FYEKMQ (reference sequence). V lost 5 bases and J 5 bases, leaving 15 bases between the germline ends. This CDR3 is 14 amino acids long. The CDR3 DNA follows: TGTGCCAGCAGCACCCCCGGGGCGCGGGAGACCCAGTACTTC. Amino acid sequence: CASSTPGARETQYF.

This clone was counted a few times. The chain has TRBV6-6 and TRBJ2-3; D is unclear. The CDR3 runs to 14 residues. V was clipped by 4 bases and J by 1 base, with 9 bases between them. CDR1 and CDR2 from the germline V gene are MNHNY and SVGAGI (reference sequence). The CDR3 is CASSLVSGTDTQYF. The CDR3 DNA reads TGTGCCAGCAGTTTAGTTTCTGGCACAGATACGCAGTATTTT.